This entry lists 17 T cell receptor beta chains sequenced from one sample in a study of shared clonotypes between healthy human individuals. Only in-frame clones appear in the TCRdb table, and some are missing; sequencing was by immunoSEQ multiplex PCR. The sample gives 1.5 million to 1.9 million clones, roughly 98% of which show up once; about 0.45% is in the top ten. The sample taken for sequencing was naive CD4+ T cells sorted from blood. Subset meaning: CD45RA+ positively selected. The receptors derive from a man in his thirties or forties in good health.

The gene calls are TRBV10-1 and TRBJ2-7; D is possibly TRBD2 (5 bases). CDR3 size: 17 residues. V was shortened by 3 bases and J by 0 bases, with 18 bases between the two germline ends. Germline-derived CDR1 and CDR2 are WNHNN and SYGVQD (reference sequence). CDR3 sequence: CASSEPTAAISSYEQYF. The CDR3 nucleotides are TGCGCCAGCAGTGAACCCACAGCGGCCATAAGCTCCTACGAGCAGTACTTC.

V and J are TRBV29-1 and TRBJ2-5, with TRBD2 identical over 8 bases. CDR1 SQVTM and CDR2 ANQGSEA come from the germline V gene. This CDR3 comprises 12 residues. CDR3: CITGGGWETQYF. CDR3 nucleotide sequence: TGCATCACCGGGGGGGGTTGGGAGACCCAGTACTTC.

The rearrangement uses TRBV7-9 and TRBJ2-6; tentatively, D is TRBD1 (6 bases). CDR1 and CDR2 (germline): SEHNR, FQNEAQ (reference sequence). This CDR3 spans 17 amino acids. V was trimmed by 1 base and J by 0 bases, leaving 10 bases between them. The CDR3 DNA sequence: TGTGCCAGCAGCTTAGGCAGGGGTCTCTCTGGGGCCAACGTCCTGACTTTC. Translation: CASSLGRGLSGANVLTF.

CDR3 region: CASSATVAGGPRSSYEQYF. The CDR3 DNA is TGTGCCAGCTCCGCCACCGTAGCAGGGGGCCCAAGAAGCTCCTACGAGCAGTACTTC. The V and J genes are TRBV18 and TRBJ2-7; 8 bases match TRBD1. There are 19 residues in the CDR3. CDR1 and CDR2 from the germline V gene are KGHSH and LQKENI. V shed 6 bases, J shed 0 bases, and the junction held 19 bases outside the gene matches. Full variable domain (rest looked up from reference TRBV18 and TRBJ2-7): NAGVMQNPRHLVRRRGQEARLRCSPMKGHSHVYWYRQLPEEGLKFMVYLQKENIIDESGMPKERFSAEFPKEGPSILRIQQVVRGDSAAYFCASSATVAGGPRSSYEQYFGPGTRLTVT.

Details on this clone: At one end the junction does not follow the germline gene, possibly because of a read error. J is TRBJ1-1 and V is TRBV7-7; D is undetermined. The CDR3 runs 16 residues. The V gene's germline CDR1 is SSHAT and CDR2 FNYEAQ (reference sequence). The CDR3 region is CASSPIDYGPNTEAFF. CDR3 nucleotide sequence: TGTGCTAGCAGCCCCATCGACTATGGACCTAACACTGAAGCTTTCTTT.

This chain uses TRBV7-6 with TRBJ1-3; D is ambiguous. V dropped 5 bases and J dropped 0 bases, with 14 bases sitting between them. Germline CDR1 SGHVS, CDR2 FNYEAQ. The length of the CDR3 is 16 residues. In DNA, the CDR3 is TGTGCCAGCAGCAAAAACCCACAGAACTCTGGAAACACCATATATTTT. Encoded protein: CASSKNPQNSGNTIYF.

The CDR3 sequence is CASSLAKGADTQYF. The CDR3 nucleotides are TGTGCCAGCAGCTTGGCGAAGGGGGCAGATACGCAGTATTTT. The chain links TRBV5-4 to TRBJ2-3, with D perhaps matching TRBD1 (6 bases). Germline V gives CDR1 SGHNT, CDR2 YYREEE (reference sequence). V was clipped by 0 bases and J by 4 bases, with 9 bases between them. This CDR3 is 14 amino acids long.

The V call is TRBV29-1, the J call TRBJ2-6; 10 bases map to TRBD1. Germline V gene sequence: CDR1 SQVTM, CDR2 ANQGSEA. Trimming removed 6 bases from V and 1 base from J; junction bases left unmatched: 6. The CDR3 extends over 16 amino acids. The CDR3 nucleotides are TGCAGCGTACCGGGACAGGGGTCGTCTGGGGCCAACGTCCTGACTTTC. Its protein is CSVPGQGSSGANVLTF.

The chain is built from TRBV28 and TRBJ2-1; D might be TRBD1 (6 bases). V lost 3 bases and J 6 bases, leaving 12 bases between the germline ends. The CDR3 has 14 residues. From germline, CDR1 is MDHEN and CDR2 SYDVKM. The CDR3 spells CASSLPDSLNEQFF. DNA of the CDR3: TGTGCCAGCAGTTTGCCGGACAGTCTCAATGAGCAGTTCTTC.

The CDR3 DNA is TGTGCCAGCCAGAGGGCGGGGGACTACAATGAGCAGTTCTTC. It codes for CASQRAGDYNEQFF. V gene TRBV2 combines with J gene TRBJ2-1; 7 bases match TRBD2. The junction had 7 bases not matched to a gene; V was cut back by 8 bases and J by 3 bases. This CDR3 comprises 14 residues. CDR1 and CDR2 (germline): SNHLY, FYNNEI.

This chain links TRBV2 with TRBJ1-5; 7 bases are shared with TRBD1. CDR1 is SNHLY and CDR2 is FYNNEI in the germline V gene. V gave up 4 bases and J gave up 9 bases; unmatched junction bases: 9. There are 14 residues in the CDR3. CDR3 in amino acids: CASSGQGGLLPQHF. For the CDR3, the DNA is TGTGCCAGCAGTGGACAGGGAGGCCTCCTGCCCCAGCATTTT. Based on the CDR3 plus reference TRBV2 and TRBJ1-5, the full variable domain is EPEVTQTPSHQVTQMGQEVILRCVPISNHLYFYWYRQILGQKVEFLVSFYNNEISEKSEIFDDQFSVERPDGSNFTLKIRSTKLEDSAMYFCASSGQGGLLPQHFGDGTRLSIL.

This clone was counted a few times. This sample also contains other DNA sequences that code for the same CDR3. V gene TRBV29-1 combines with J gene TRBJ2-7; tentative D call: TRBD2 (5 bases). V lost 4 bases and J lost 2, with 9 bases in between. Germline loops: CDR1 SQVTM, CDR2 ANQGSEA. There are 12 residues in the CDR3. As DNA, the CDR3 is TGCAGCGTTGTCCGAGGGCCCTACGAGCAGTACTTC. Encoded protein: CSVVRGPYEQYF.

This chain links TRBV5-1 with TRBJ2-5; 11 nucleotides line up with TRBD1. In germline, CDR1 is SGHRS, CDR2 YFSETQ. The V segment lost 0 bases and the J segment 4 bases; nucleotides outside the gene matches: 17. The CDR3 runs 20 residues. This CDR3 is CASSLVPPRTGGERGETQYF. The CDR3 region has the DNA TGCGCCAGCAGCTTGGTTCCCCCTAGGACAGGGGGCGAGCGAGGAGAGACCCAGTACTTC. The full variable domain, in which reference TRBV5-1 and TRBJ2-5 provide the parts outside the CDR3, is KAGVTQTPRYLIKTRGQQVTLSCSPISGHRSVSWYQQTPGQGLQFLFEYFSETQRNKGNFPGRFSGRQFSNSRSEMNVSTLELGDSALYLCASSLVPPRTGGERGETQYFGPGTRLLVL.

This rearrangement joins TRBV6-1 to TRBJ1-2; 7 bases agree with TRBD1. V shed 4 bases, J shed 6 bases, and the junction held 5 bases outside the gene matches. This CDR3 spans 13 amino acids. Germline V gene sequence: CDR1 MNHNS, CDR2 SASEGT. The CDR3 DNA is TGTGCCAGCAGTGGGGGGACAGACGATGGCTACACCTTC. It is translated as CASSGGTDDGYTF.

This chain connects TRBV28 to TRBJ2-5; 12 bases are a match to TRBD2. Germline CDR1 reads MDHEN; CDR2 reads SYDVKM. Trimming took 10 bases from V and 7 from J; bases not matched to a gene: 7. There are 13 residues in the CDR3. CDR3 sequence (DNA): TGTGCCACCCGACTAGCGGGAGTCGGGACCCAGTACTTC. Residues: CATRLAGVGTQYF.

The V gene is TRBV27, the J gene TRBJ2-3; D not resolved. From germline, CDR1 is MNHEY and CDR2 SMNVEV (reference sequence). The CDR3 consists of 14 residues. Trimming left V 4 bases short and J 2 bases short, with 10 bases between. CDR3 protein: CASSSWPSTDTQYF. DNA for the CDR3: TGTGCCAGCAGTTCTTGGCCGTCCACAGATACGCAGTATTTT.

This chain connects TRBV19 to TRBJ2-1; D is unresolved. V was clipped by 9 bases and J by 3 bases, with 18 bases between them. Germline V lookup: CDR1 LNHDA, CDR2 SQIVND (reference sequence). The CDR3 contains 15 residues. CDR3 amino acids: CASQVAETLYNEQFF. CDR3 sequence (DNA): TGTGCCAGCCAAGTGGCGGAGACCCTCTACAATGAGCAGTTCTTC.